Listed below are T cell receptor beta chains from one sample, sequenced in a study of CD8+ T cells in alopecia areata. Clones were read by immunoSEQ multiplex PCR, and TCRdb kept only the in-frame ones, dropping some. The table has roughly 200,000 clones, about 55% seen once. The sample here was CD8+ T cells sorted from blood, taken at week 24, from a patient treated with tofacitinib. These receptors were obtained from a human donor with alopecia areata. Both conserved end residues are part of each CDR3. Each record gives: V gene, clone size, J gene, D gene, CDR3 length, CDR3 protein, CDR3 DNA. The D gene is left open where the match is weak. The listing skips clone size in some rows; elsewhere it reads once, few, many or a size class.

V gene: TRBV4-3; clone size: -; J gene: TRBJ1-2; D gene: -; CDR3 length: 14; CDR3 protein: CASSQDSNNYGYTF; CDR3 DNA: TGCGCCAGCAGCCAAGATTCCAATAACTATGGCTACACCTTC
V gene: TRBV29-1; clone size: -; J gene: TRBJ1-2; D gene: -; CDR3 length: 13; CDR3 protein: CSVVVDSIYGYTF; CDR3 DNA: TGCAGCGTTGTCGTCGACAGCATCTATGGCTACACCTTC
V gene: TRBV30; clone size: few; J gene: TRBJ2-2; D gene: -; CDR3 length: 16; CDR3 protein: CAWSVYWTSNTGELFF; CDR3 DNA: TGTGCCTGGAGTGTATACTGGACATCGAACACCGGGGAGCTGTTTTTT
V gene: TRBV4-3; clone size: -; J gene: TRBJ1-3; D gene: -; CDR3 length: 15; CDR3 protein: CASSPSGDSGNTIYF; CDR3 DNA: TGCGCCAGCAGCCCCTCAGGGGACTCTGGAAACACCATATATTTT
V gene: TRBV11-2; clone size: -; J gene: TRBJ1-4; D gene: -; CDR3 length: 14; CDR3 protein: CASSLKENYEKLFF; CDR3 DNA: TGTGCCAGCAGCTTAAAAGAAAACTATGAAAAACTGTTTTTT
V gene: TRBV25-1; clone size: -; J gene: TRBJ1-1; D gene: -; CDR3 length: 13; CDR3 protein: CASSKVSRTEAFF; CDR3 DNA: TGTGCCAGCAGTAAGGTTTCTCGGACTGAAGCTTTCTTT
V gene: TRBV2; clone size: -; J gene: TRBJ1-2; D gene: -; CDR3 length: 11; CDR3 protein: CASSREEGYTF; CDR3 DNA: TGTGCCAGCAGTAGGGAGGAAGGCTACACCTTC
V gene: TRBV5-6; clone size: once; J gene: TRBJ1-1; D gene: -; CDR3 length: 13; CDR3 protein: CASSFAVNTEAFF; CDR3 DNA: TGTGCCAGCAGCTTTGCAGTGAACACTGAAGCTTTCTTT
V gene: TRBV5-1; clone size: -; J gene: TRBJ1-2; D gene: -; CDR3 length: 14; CDR3 protein: CASSPAGGSYGYTF; CDR3 DNA: TGCGCCAGCAGCCCAGCTGGGGGTTCCTATGGCTACACCTTC
V gene: TRBV6-1; clone size: -; J gene: TRBJ2-2; D gene: -; CDR3 length: 14; CDR3 protein: CASSEGSNTGELFF; CDR3 DNA: TGTGCCAGCAGTGAGGGCAGTAACACCGGGGAGCTGTTTTTT
V gene: TRBV9; clone size: -; J gene: TRBJ2-5; D gene: -; CDR3 length: 15; CDR3 protein: CASSVAGASRETQYF; CDR3 DNA: TGTGCCAGCAGCGTAGCCGGGGCGAGTCGGGAGACCCAGTACTTC
V gene: TRBV18; clone size: -; J gene: TRBJ1-2; D gene: -; CDR3 length: 17; CDR3 protein: CASSPPLQEEANYGYTF; CDR3 DNA: TGTGCCAGCTCACCACCGTTGCAGGAGGAGGCTAACTATGGCTACACCTTC
V gene: TRBV30; clone size: -; J gene: TRBJ1-5; D gene: -; CDR3 length: 15; CDR3 protein: CAWSVDSDPNQPQHF; CDR3 DNA: TGTGCCTGGAGTGTCGACAGCGATCCCAATCAGCCCCAGCATTTT
V gene: TRBV4-3; clone size: -; J gene: TRBJ2-4; D gene: -; CDR3 length: 15; CDR3 protein: CASSQDGVSKNIQYF; CDR3 DNA: TGCGCCAGCAGCCAAGATGGGGTTAGCAAAAACATTCAGTACTTC
V gene: TRBV13; clone size: -; J gene: TRBJ2-7; D gene: -; CDR3 length: 14; CDR3 protein: CASSLPGQSYEQYF; CDR3 DNA: TGTGCCAGCAGCTTACCGGGACAAAGCTACGAGCAGTACTTC